This entry features one T cell receptor (beta chain) sequence. Its specificity is unknown. The data were obtained in a study of graft-versus-host responses after intestinal transplantation. Study background: Following induction with anti-thymocyte globulin, all recipients were given tacrolimus and steroids for 2 to 4 years. General study findings and limits: Early post-transplant HvG declines were associated with peak circulating GvH clone levels. Clonal ratios of graft-versus-host to host-versus-graft in allografts were high for patients exhibiting graft-donor T cell macrochimerism. Recipient marrow harbored GvH clones, some of which surfaced first in ileum or blood.

Sequencing was performed with immunoSEQ multiplex PCR; in TCRdb, only in-frame clones are kept and a portion is missing. The sample carries roughly 110,000 clones, roughly 86% recorded once. Germline values: CDR1 SGHTA, CDR2 FQGTGA. Deletions cut 1 base from V and 3 bases from J, with 3 bases between. This CDR3 spans 13 amino acids. V usage is TRBV7-3 and J usage is TRBJ2-2, with D uncertain. This clonotype was obtained from a human donor who was the organ donor for an intestinal transplant. The sequencing here drew on unstimulated CD4+ T cells sorted from spleen or lymph node cells, taken before transplant. The CDR3 bases are TGTGCCAGCAGCTTAAGGCACACCGGGGAGCTGTTTTTT. As protein: CASSLRHTGELFF.